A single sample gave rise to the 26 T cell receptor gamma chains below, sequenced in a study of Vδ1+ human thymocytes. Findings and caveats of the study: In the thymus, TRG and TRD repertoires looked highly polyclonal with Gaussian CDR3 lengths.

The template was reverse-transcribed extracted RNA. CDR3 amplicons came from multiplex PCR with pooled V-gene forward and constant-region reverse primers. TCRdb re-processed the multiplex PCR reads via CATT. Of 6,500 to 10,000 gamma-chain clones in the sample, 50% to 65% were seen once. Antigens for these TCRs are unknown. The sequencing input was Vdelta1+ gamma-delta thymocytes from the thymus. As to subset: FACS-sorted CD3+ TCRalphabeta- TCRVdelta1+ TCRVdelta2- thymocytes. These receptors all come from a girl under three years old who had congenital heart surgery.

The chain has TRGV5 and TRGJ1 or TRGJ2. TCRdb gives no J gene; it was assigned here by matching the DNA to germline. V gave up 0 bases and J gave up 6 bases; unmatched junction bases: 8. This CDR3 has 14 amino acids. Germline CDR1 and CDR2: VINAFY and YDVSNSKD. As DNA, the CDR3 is TGTGCCACCTGGGACAGGCCAAGAGCTTATAAGAAACTCTTT. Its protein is CATWDRPRAYKKLF.

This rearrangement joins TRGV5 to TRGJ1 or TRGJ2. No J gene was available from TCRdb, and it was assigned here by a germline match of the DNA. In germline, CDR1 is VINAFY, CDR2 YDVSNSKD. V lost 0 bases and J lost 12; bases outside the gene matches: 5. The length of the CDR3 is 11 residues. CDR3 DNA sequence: TGTGCCACCTGGGACAGGTTGTGGAAACTCTTT. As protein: CATWDRLWKLF.

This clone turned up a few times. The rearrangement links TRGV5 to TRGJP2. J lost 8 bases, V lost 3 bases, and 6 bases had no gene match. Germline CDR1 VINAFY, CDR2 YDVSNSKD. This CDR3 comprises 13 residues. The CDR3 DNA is TGTGCCACCTGGGACCCCCGGGATTGGATCAAGACGTTT. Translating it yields CATWDPRDWIKTF.

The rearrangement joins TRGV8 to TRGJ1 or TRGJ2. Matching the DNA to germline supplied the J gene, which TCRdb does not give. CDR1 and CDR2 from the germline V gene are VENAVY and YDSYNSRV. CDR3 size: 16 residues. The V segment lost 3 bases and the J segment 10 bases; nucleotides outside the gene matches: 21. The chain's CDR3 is CATWDQQKAPPGKKLF. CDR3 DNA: TGTGCCACCTGGGATCAACAAAAGGCCCCACCGGGGAAGAAACTCTTT.

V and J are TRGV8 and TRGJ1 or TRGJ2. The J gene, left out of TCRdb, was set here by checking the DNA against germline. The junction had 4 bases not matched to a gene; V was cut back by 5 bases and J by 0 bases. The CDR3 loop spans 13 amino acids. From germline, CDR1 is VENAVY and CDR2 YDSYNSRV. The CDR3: CATWVPNYYKKLF. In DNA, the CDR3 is TGTGCCACCTGGGTCCCGAATTATTATAAGAAACTCTTT.

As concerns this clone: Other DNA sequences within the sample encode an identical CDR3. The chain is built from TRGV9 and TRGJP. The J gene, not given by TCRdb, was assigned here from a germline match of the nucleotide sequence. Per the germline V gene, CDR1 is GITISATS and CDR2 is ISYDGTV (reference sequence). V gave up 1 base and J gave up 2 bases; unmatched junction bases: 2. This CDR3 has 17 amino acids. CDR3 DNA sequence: TGTGCCTTGTGGGAGGTTAGGCAAGAGTTGGGCAAAAAAATCAAGGTATTT. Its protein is CALWEVRQELGKKIKVF.

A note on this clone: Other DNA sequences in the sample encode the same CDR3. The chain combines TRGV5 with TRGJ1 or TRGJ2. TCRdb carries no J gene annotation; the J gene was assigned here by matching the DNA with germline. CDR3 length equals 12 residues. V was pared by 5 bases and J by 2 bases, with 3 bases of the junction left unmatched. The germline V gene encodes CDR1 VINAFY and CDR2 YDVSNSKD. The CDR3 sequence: CATWAYYYKKLF. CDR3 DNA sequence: TGTGCCACCTGGGCCTATTATTATAAGAAACTCTTT.

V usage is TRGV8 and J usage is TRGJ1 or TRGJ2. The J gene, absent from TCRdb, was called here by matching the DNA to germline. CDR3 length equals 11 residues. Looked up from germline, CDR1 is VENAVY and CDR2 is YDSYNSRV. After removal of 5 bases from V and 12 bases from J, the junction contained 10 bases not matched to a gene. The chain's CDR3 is CATWVPGGKLF. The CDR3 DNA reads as TGTGCCACCTGGGTCCCCGGAGGGAAACTCTTT.

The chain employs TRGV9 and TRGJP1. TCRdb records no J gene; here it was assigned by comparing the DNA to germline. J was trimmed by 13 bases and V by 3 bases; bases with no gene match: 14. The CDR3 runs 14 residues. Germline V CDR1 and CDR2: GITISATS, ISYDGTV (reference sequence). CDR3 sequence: CALWEPWLSSFKIF. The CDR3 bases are TGTGCCTTGTGGGAGCCCTGGTTGAGCTCGTTCAAGATATTT.

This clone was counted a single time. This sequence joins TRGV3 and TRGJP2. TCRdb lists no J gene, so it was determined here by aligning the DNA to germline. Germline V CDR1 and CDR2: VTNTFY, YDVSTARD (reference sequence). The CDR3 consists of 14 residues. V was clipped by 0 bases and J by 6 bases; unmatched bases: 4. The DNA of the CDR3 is TGTGCCACCTGGGACAGGAGTCGTGATTGGATCAAGACGTTT. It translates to CATWDRSRDWIKTF.

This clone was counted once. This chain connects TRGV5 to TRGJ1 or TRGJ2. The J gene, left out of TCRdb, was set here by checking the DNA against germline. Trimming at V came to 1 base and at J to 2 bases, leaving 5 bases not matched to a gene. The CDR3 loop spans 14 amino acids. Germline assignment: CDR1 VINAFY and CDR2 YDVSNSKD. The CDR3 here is CATWDSRYYYKKLF. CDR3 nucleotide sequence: TGTGCCACCTGGGACAGCCGTTATTATTATAAGAAACTCTTT.

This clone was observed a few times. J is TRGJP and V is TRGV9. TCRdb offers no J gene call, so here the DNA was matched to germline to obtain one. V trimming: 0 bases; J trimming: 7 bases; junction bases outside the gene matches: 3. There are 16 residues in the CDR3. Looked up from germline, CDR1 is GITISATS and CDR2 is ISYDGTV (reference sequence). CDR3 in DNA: TGTGCCTTGTGGGAGGTGTTCGAGTTGGGCAAAAAAATCAAGGTATTT. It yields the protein CALWEVFELGKKIKVF.

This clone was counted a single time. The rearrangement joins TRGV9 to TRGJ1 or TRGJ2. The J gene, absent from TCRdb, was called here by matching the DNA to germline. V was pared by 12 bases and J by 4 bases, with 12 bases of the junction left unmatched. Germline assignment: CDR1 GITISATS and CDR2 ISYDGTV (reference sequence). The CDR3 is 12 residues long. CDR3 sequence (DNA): TGTGCCCCCAGTCCTAGGTATTATAAGAAACTCTTT. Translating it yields CAPSPRYYKKLF.

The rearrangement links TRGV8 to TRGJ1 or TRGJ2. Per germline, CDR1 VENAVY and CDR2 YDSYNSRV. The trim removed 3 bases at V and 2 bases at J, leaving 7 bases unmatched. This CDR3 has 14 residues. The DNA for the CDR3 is TGTGCCACCTGGGATGAACCGTATTATTATAAGAAACTCTTT. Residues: CATWDEPYYYKKLF.

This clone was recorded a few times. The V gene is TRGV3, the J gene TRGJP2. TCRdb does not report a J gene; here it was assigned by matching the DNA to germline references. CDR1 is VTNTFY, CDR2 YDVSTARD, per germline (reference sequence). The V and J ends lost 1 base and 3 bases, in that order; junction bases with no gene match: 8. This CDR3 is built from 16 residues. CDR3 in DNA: TGTGCCACCTGGGACAGTCGCCCCTGTAGTGATTGGATCAAGACGTTT. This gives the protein CATWDSRPCSDWIKTF.

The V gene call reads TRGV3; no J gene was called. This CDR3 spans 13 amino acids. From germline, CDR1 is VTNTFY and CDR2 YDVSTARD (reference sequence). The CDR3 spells CATWWPVLWKRLF. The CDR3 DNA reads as TGTGCCACCTGGTGGCCCGTATTATGGAAGAGACTCTTT.

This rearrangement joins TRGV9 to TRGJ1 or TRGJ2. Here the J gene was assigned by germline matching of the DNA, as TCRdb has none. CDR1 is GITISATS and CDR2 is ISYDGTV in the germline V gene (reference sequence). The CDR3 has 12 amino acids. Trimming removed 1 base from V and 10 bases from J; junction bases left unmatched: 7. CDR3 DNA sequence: TGTGCCTTGTGGGAGGTTTCGGCGAAGAAACTCTTT. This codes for CALWEVSAKKLF.

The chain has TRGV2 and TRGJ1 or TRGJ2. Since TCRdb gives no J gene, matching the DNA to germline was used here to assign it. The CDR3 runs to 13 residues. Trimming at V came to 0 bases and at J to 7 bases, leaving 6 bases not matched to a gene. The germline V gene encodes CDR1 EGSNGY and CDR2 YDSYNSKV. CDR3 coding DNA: TGTGCCACCTGGGACGGGCGGACCTATAAGAAACTCTTT. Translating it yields CATWDGRTYKKLF.

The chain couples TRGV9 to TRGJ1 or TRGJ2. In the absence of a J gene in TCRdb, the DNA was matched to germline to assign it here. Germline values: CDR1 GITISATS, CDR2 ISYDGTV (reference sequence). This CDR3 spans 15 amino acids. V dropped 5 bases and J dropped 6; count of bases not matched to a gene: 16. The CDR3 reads CALWGYFKWSYKKLF. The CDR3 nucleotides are TGTGCCTTGTGGGGGTATTTTAAGTGGAGTTATAAGAAACTCTTT.

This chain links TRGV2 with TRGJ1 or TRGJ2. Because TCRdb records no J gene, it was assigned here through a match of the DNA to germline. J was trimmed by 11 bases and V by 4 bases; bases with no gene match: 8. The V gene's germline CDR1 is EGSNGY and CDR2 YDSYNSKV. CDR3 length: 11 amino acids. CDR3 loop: CATWDGEEKLF. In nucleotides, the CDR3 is TGTGCCACCTGGGATGGAGAGGAGAAACTCTTT.

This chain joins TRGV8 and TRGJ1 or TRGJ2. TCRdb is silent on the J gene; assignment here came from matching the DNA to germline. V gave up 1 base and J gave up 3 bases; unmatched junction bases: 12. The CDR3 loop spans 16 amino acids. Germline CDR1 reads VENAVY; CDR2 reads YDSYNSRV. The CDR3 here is CATWDSRKIGYYKKLF. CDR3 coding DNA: TGTGCCACCTGGGATAGTCGGAAAATCGGTTATTATAAGAAACTCTTT.

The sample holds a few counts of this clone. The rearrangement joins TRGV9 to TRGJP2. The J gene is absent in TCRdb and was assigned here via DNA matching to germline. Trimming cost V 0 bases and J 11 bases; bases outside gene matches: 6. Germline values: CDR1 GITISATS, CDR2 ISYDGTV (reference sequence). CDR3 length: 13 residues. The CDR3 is CALWEVLQWIKTF. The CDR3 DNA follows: TGTGCCTTGTGGGAGGTGCTGCAATGGATCAAGACGTTT.

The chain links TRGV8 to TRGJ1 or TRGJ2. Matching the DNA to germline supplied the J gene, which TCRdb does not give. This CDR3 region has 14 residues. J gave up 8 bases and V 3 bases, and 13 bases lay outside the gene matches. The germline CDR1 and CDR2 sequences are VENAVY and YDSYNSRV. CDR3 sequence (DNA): TGTGCCACCTGGGATCGCCCGCACCAAGATAAGAAACTCTTT. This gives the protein CATWDRPHQDKKLF.

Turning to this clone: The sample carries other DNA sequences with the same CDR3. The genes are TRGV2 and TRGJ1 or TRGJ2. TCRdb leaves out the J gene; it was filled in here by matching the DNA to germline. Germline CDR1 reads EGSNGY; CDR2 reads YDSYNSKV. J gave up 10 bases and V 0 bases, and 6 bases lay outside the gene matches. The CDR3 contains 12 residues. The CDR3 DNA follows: TGTGCCACCTGGGACGGGCCTAAGAAGAAACTCTTT. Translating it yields CATWDGPKKKLF.

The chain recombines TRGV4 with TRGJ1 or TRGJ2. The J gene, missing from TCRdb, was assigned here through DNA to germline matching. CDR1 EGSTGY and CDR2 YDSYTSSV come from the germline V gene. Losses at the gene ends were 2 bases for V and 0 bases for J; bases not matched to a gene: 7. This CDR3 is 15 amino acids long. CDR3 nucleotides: TGTGCCACCTGGGATGTGAGATGGAATTATTATAAGAAACTCTTT. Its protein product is CATWDVRWNYYKKLF.

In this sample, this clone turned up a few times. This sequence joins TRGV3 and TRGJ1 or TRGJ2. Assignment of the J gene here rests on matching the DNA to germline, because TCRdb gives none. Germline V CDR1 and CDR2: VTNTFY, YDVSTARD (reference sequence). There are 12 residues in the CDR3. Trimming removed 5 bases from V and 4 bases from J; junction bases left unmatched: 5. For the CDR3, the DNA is TGTGCCACCTGGGTCCTATATTATAAGAAACTCTTT. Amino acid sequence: CATWVLYYKKLF.